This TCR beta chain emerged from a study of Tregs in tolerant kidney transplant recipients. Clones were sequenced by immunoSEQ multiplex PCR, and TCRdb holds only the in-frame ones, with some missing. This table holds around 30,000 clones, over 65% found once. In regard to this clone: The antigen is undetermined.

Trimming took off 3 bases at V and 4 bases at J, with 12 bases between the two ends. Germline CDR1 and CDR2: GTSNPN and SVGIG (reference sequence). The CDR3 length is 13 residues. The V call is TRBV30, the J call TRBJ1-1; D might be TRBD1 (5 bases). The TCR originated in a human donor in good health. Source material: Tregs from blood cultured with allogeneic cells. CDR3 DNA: TGTGCCTGGAGGAGGGGATTTGGCACTGAAGCTTTCTTT. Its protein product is CAWRRGFGTEAFF.